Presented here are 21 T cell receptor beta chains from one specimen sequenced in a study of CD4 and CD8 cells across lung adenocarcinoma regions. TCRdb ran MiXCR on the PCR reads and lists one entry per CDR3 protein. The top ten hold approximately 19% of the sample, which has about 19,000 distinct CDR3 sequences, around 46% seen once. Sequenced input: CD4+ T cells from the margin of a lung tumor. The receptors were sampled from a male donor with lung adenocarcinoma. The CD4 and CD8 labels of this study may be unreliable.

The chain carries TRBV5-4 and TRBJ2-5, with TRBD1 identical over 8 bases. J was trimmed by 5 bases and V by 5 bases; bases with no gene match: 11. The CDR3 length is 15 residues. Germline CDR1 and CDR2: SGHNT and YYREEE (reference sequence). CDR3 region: CASSLTQGAGETQYF. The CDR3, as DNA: TGTGCCAGCAGTCTAACGCAGGGGGCAGGGGAGACCCAGTACTTC.

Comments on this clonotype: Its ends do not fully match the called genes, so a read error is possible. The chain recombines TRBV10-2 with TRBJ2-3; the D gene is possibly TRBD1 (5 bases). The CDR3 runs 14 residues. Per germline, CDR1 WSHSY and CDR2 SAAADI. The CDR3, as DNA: TGCGCCAGCAGGGGGCTGTGGGGCACAAATACTCAGTATTTT. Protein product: CASRGLWGTNTQYF.

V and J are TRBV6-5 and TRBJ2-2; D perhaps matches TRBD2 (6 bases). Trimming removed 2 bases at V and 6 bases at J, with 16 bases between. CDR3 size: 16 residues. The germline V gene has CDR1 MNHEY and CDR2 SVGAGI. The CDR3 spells CASSYVGTQGSGELFF. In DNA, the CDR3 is TGTGCCAGCAGTTACGTTGGGACTCAAGGGTCCGGGGAGCTGTTTTTT.

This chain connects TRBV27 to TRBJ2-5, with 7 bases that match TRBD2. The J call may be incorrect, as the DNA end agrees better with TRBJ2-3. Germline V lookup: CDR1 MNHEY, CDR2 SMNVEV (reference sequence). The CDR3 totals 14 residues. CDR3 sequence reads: CAGSGVRDQETQYF. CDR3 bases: TGTGCGGGCAGCGGGGTACGTGACCAAGAGACCCAGTATTTT.

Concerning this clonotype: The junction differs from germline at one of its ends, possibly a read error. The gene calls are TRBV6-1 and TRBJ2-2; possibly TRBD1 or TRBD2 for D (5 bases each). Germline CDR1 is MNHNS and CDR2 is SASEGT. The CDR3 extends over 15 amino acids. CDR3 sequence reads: CASSLQSVSPGTLYF. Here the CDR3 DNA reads TGTGCCAGCAGCCTCCAGTCCGTGAGCCCAGGGACGCTGTATTTT.

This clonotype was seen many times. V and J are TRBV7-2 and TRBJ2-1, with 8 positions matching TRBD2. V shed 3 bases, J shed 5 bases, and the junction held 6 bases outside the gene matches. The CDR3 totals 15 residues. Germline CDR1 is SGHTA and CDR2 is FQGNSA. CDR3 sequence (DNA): TGTGCCAGCAGCTTCTTAGCGGGACTCAACAATGAGCAGTTCTTC. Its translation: CASSFLAGLNNEQFF.

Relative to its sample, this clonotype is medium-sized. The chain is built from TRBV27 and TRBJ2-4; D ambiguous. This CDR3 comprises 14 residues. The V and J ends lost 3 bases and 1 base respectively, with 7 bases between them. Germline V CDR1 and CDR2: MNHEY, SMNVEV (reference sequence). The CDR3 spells CASSFSGAKNIQYF. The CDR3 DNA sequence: TGTGCCAGCAGTTTTTCTGGGGCCAAAAACATTCAGTACTTC.

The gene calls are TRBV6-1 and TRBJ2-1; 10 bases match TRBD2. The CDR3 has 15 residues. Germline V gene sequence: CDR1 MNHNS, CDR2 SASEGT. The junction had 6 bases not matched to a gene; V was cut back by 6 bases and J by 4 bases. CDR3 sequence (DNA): TGTGCCAGCAGGACCGGGACTAGCGAATACAATGAGCAGTTCTTC. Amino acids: CASRTGTSEYNEQFF.

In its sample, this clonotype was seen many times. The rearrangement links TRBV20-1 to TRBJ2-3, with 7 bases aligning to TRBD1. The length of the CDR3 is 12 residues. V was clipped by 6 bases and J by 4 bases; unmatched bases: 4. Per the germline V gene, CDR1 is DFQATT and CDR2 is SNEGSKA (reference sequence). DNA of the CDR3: TGCAGTGCCGGGGACAGCTCAGATACGCAGTATTTT. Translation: CSAGDSSDTQYF.

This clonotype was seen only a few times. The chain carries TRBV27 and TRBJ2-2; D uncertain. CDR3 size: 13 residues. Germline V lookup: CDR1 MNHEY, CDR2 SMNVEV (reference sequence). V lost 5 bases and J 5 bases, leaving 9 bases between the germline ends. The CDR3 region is CASSPKWTGELFF. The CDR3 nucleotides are TGTGCCAGCAGTCCCAAGTGGACCGGGGAGCTGTTTTTT.

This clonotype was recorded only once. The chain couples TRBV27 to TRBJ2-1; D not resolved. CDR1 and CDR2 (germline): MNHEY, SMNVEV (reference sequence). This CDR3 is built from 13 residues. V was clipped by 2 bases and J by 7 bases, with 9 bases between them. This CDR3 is CASSLPSQNEQFF. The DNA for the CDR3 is TGTGCCAGCAGTTTACCATCGCAGAATGAGCAGTTCTTC.

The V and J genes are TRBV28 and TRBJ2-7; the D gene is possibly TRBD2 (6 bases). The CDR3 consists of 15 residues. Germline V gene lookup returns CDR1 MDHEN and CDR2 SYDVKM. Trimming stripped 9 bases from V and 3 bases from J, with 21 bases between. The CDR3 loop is CASLASASQIYEQYF. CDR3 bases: TGTGCCAGTTTAGCTAGCGCATCACAGATCTACGAGCAGTACTTC.

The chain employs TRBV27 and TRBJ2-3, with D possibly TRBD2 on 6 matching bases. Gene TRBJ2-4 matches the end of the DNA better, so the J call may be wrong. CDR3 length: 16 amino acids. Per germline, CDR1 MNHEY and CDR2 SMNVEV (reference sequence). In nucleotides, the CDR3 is TGTGCCAGCAGTGTCGCGGGGCCAGGAGTCAAAGACACTCAGTACTTC. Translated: CASSVAGPGVKDTQYF.

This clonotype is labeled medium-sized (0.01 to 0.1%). The CDR3 here is CASSYLGTASSYEQYF. CDR3 nucleotides: TGTGCCAGCAGTTACTTGGGGACGGCTAGCTCCTACGAGCAGTACTTC. This rearrangement joins TRBV6-5 to TRBJ2-1, with D possibly being TRBD1 or TRBD2 (5 bases each). TRBJ2-7 explains the end of the DNA better; the J call may be wrong. Germline lookup yields CDR1 MNHEY and CDR2 SVGAGI. The CDR3 is made up of 16 amino acids.

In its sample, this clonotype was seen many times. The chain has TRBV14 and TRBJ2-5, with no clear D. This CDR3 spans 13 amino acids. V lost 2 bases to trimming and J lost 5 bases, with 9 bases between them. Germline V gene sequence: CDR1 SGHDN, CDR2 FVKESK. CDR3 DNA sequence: TGTGCCAGCAGCCAAAATCGGTGGGAGACCCAGTACTTC. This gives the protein CASSQNRWETQYF.

The CDR3 loop reads CATSERGLNNEQFF. The CDR3 bases are TGTGCCACCAGTGAACGAGGACTCAACAATGAGCAGTTCTTC. The chain couples TRBV24-1 to TRBJ2-1; possibly TRBD2 for D (5 bases). The CDR3 is made up of 14 amino acids. V was cut by 4 bases and J by 5 bases, with 11 bases left in between. The germline CDR1 and CDR2 sequences are KGHDR and SFDVKD.

The CDR3: CASRTGLRAKDIQYF. CDR3 in DNA: TGTGCCAGCAGGACGGGGTTGCGAGCCAAAGATATTCAGTACTTC. The J gene is TRBJ2-4, the V gene TRBV27, with a weak D call TRBD2 (5 bases). V was clipped by 6 bases and J by 10 bases, with 22 bases between them. From germline, CDR1 is MNHEY and CDR2 SMNVEV (reference sequence). This CDR3 region has 15 residues.

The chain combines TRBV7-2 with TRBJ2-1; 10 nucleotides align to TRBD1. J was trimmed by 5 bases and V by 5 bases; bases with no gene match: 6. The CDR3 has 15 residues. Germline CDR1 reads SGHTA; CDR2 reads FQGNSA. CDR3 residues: CASSLATGGHNEQFF. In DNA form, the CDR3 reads TGTGCCAGCAGCCTCGCGACAGGGGGCCACAATGAGCAGTTCTTC.

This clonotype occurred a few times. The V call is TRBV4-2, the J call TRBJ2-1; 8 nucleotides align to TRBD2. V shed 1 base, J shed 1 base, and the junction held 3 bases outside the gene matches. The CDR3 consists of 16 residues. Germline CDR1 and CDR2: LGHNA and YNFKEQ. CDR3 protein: CASSQVAGTSYNEQFF. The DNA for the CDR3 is TGTGCCAGCAGCCAAGTAGCGGGAACATCCTACAATGAGCAGTTCTTC.

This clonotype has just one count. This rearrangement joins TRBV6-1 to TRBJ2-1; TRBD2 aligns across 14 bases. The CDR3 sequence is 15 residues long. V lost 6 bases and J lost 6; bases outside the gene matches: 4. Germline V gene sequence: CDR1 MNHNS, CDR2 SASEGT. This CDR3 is CASRTTSGRVNEQFF. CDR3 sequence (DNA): TGTGCCAGCAGGACGACTAGCGGGAGGGTCAATGAGCAGTTCTTC.

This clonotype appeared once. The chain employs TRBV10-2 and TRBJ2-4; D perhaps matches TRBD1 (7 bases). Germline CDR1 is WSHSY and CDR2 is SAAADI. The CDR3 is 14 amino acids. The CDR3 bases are TGCGGCGTCAGGGGGGTGGGAGGCAAAAACACGCAGTACTTC. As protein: CGVRGVGGKNTQYF.